This entry lists 23 T cell receptor beta chains sequenced from one sample in a study of OX40 agonist ivuxolimab in advanced cancers. This table comes from immunoSEQ multiplex PCR, and its TCRdb copy is limited to in-frame clones, with some not included. The repertoire holds approximately 20,000 clones, roughly 80% seen once, with roughly 24% in the top ten. The material was CD4+ or CD8+ T cells sorted from blood, obtained in a trial of the OX40 agonist ivuxolimab. The receptors were sampled from an adult with an advanced solid tumor such as melanoma, head and neck, liver or kidney cancer.

V and J are TRBV14 and TRBJ2-6, with D maybe TRBD1 (6 bases). V was shortened by 4 bases and J by 3 bases, with 10 bases between the two germline ends. Germline values: CDR1 SGHDN, CDR2 FVKESK. This CDR3 is built from 15 residues. The CDR3 region is CASSRTGFGANVLTF. The CDR3 DNA is TGTGCCAGCAGCCGAACAGGGTTTGGGGCCAACGTCCTGACTTTC.

V and J are TRBV5-1 and TRBJ2-7, with no clear D. Germline loops: CDR1 SGHRS, CDR2 YFSETQ. Trimming took 0 bases from V and 9 from J, leaving 16 bases between them. The CDR3 runs 14 residues. The CDR3 bases are TGCGCCAGCAGCTTGGCTGGACCTCCTTTGGGGCAGTACTTC. Translation: CASSLAGPPLGQYF.

The rearrangement joins TRBV5-4 to TRBJ1-1, with D possibly being TRBD1 (6 bases). Germline V gene sequence: CDR1 SGHNT, CDR2 YYREEE (reference sequence). CDR3 length: 16 residues. V was pared by 3 bases and J by 0 bases, with 15 bases between. CDR3 sequence (DNA): TGTGCCAGCAGCTCTAGGACAGATTATTTGAACACTGAAGCTTTCTTT. It translates to CASSSRTDYLNTEAFF.

The rearrangement joins TRBV10-3 to TRBJ2-3; possibly TRBD1 or TRBD2 for D (5 bases each). This CDR3 spans 13 amino acids. Germline V gives CDR1 ENHRY, CDR2 SYGVKD. Between the trimmed V and J ends, which lost 4 bases and 5 bases, there was a span of 10 bases. The CDR3 reads CAISGDVGDTQYF. The CDR3 region has the DNA TGTGCCATCAGTGGGGACGTGGGAGATACGCAGTATTTT.

The gene calls are TRBV30 and TRBJ2-7, with 9 bases fitting TRBD2. After removal of 4 bases from V and 5 bases from J, the junction contained 18 bases not matched to a gene. Germline V gene data show CDR1 as GTSNPN and CDR2 as SVGIG (reference sequence). The length of the CDR3 is 17 residues. The CDR3 coding sequence is TGTGCCTGGACCGGGTGGGGGATAGCGGGAGCCCCGGACGAGCAGTACTTC. Translating it yields CAWTGWGIAGAPDEQYF.

The V call is TRBV4-1, the J call TRBJ2-1; 9 bases are a match to TRBD2. Germline V gives CDR1 MGHRA, CDR2 YSYEKL. Trimming removed 4 bases from V and 6 bases from J; junction bases left unmatched: 10. There are 16 residues in the CDR3. CDR3 region: CASSPRLAGSLNEQFF. DNA for the CDR3: TGCGCCAGCAGCCCCCGTCTAGCGGGGTCCCTCAATGAGCAGTTCTTC.

In DNA, the CDR3 is TGTGCCAGCTCCCCCGAGAATTCCTACGAGCAGTACTTC. Amino acid sequence: CASSPENSYEQYF. The chain joins TRBV18 to TRBJ2-7; no firm D call. The CDR3 has 13 residues. V was shortened by 6 bases and J by 1 base, with 10 bases between the two germline ends. Looked up from germline, CDR1 is KGHSH and CDR2 is LQKENI.

This clone was counted a single time. The chain links TRBV7-6 to TRBJ2-7; the D gene could be TRBD1 or TRBD2 (5 bases each). Trimming shortened V by 0 bases and J by 2 bases, and 14 bases separated the two germline ends. This CDR3 has 16 amino acids. Germline values: CDR1 SGHVS, CDR2 FNYEAQ. The CDR3 nucleotides are TGTGCCAGCAGCTTAGCTCCCGGGACCGATGCCTACGAGCAGTACTTC. This translates into CASSLAPGTDAYEQYF.

The V and J genes are TRBV6-5 and TRBJ2-7, with no clear D. CDR1 and CDR2 from the germline V gene are MNHEY and SVGAGI. The CDR3 has 15 amino acids. The V end lost 6 bases, the J end lost 2 bases, and 17 bases lay between the germline ends. The CDR3, as DNA: TGTGCCAGCAGCACCGAAACCTCCACTACCTACGAGCAGTACTTC. Translation gives CASSTETSTTYEQYF.

This CDR3 reads CASSLGTVSDQPQHF. DNA for the CDR3: TGTGCCAGCAGTTTAGGGACAGTATCCGATCAGCCCCAGCATTTT. This rearrangement joins TRBV28 to TRBJ1-5, with TRBD1 matching over 7 bases. Per germline, CDR1 MDHEN and CDR2 SYDVKM. The CDR3 covers 15 residues. The trim removed 2 bases at V and 5 bases at J, leaving 6 bases unmatched.

This chain uses TRBV4-3 with TRBJ2-7; D may be TRBD2 (6 bases). V was trimmed by 1 base and J by 3 bases, leaving 13 bases between them. The germline V gene encodes CDR1 LGHNA and CDR2 YSLEER. There are 15 residues in the CDR3. CDR3 in amino acids: CASSQVGRGIYEQYF. CDR3 coding DNA: TGCGCCAGCAGCCAAGTCGGGCGGGGAATCTACGAGCAGTACTTC.

The CDR3 spells CASRALLGDEQYF. Written as DNA, the CDR3 is TGTGCCAGCAGAGCGCTACTCGGAGACGAGCAGTACTTC. V gene TRBV2 combines with J gene TRBJ2-7; no clear D. The V gene's germline CDR1 is SNHLY and CDR2 FYNNEI. This CDR3 region has 13 residues. V gave up 6 bases and J gave up 5 bases, with 14 bases separating them.

V usage is TRBV14 and J usage is TRBJ2-1; D is perhaps TRBD1 or TRBD2 (5 bases each). CDR3 length: 16 amino acids. V lost 3 bases and J 4 bases, leaving 16 bases between the germline ends. Germline V gives CDR1 SGHDN, CDR2 FVKESK. This CDR3 reads CASSQSQVWEYNEQFF. CDR3 DNA sequence: TGTGCCAGCAGCCAGTCACAGGTCTGGGAGTACAATGAGCAGTTCTTC. Full variable domain (missing parts from reference TRBV14 and TRBJ2-1): EAGVTQFPSHSVIEKGQTVTLRCDPISGHDNLYWYRRVMGKEIKFLLHFVKESKQDESGMPNNRFLAERTGGTYSTLKVQPAELEDSGVYFCASSQSQVWEYNEQFFGPGTRLTVL.

This chain connects TRBV7-6 to TRBJ2-7, with TRBD1 matching 9 bases. Unmatched junction bases numbered 9, after V lost 5 bases and J lost 1 base. Germline V lookup: CDR1 SGHVS, CDR2 FNYEAQ. There are 16 residues in the CDR3. The CDR3, as DNA: TGTGCCAGCAGCCTCTACTCCGGGACAGGGTCCTACGAGCAGTACTTC. It specifies CASSLYSGTGSYEQYF. Looking up the rest from reference TRBV7-6 and TRBJ2-7 gives the full variable domain: GAGVSQSPRYKVTKRGQDVALRCDPISGHVSLYWYRQALGQGPEFLTYFNYEAQQDKSGLPNDRFSAERPEGSISTLTIQRTEQRDSAMYRCASSLYSGTGSYEQYFGPGTRLTVT.

CDR3 coding DNA: TGCGCCAGCAGCCAAATTGAGGACTGGAGCTACAATGAGCAGTTCTTC. It translates to CASSQIEDWSYNEQFF. V and J are TRBV4-1 and TRBJ2-1; D is possibly TRBD2 (5 bases). This CDR3 spans 16 amino acids. The germline V gene encodes CDR1 MGHRA and CDR2 YSYEKL. The V end lost 2 bases, the J end lost 3 bases, and 14 bases lay between the germline ends.

The genes are TRBV10-3 and TRBJ1-5; no firm D call. The CDR3 contains 16 residues. V gave up 6 bases and J gave up 1 base, with 16 bases separating them. Germline V CDR1 and CDR2: ENHRY, SYGVKD. Here the CDR3 reads CAISTEHGLSNQPQHF. CDR3 sequence (DNA): TGTGCCATCAGCACAGAACACGGGCTCAGCAATCAGCCCCAGCATTTT.

V and J are TRBV4-1 and TRBJ2-1; D is unclear. This CDR3 has 13 amino acids. The V end lost 1 base, the J end lost 6 bases, and 7 bases lay between the germline ends. CDR1 is MGHRA and CDR2 is YSYEKL in the germline V gene. CDR3 in amino acids: CASSQGSINEQFF. As DNA, the CDR3 is TGCGCCAGCAGCCAAGGAAGTATCAATGAGCAGTTCTTC.

The chain is built from TRBV2 and TRBJ1-1, with 9 nucleotides matching TRBD1. The CDR3 is made up of 16 amino acids. With 6 bases clipped from V and 1 base from J, the junction kept 9 bases outside the gene matches. Germline CDR1 reads SNHLY; CDR2 reads FYNNEI. CDR3 region: CASSPPGQGKNTEAFF. The DNA of the CDR3 is TGTGCCAGCAGCCCCCCGGGACAGGGAAAGAACACTGAAGCTTTCTTT.

V gene TRBV7-2 combines with J gene TRBJ1-2; D is perhaps TRBD1 (5 bases). CDR1 is SGHTA, CDR2 FQGNSA, per germline. V shed 5 bases and J shed 8 bases, with 15 bases lying between them. This CDR3 is built from 13 residues. The CDR3 nucleotides read TGTGCCAGCAGCCCCGAGGCGGGGGGGGGCTACACCTTC. Residues: CASSPEAGGGYTF.

The chain links TRBV4-3 to TRBJ2-7, with D perhaps given as TRBD1 or TRBD2 (5 bases each). Trimming removed 3 bases at V and 7 bases at J, with 16 bases between. CDR1 is LGHNA, CDR2 YSLEER, per germline. This CDR3 has 14 residues. The CDR3: CASSHGTYQREQYF. The CDR3 DNA follows: TGCGCCAGCAGCCATGGGACGTACCAGAGGGAGCAGTACTTC.

V usage is TRBV30 and J usage is TRBJ1-1, with no clear D. The V gene's germline CDR1 is GTSNPN and CDR2 SVGIG (reference sequence). The CDR3 contains 15 residues. V gave up 0 bases and J gave up 1 base, with 12 bases separating them. CDR3 amino acids: CAWSVGREGNTEAFF. CDR3 nucleotides: TGTGCCTGGAGTGTTGGGCGGGAAGGGAACACTGAAGCTTTCTTT.

The chain uses TRBV9 and TRBJ2-2; TRBD1 matches 11 bases. Trimming at V came to 4 bases and at J to 6 bases, leaving 5 bases not matched to a gene. The germline V gene encodes CDR1 SGDLS and CDR2 YYNGEE. The CDR3 has 15 residues. The CDR3 reads CASSTGQGVAGELFF. The CDR3 DNA sequence: TGTGCCAGCAGCACGGGACAGGGGGTGGCCGGGGAGCTGTTTTTT. The full variable domain, its missing parts supplied by reference TRBV9 and TRBJ2-2, is DSGVTQTPKHLITATGQRVTLRCSPRSGDLSVYWYQQSLDQGLQFLIQYYNGEERAKGNILERFSAQQFPDLHSELNLSSLELGDSALYFCASSTGQGVAGELFFGEGSRLTVL.

The chain couples TRBV25-1 to TRBJ2-1, with D uncertain. The length of the CDR3 is 12 residues. V lost 3 bases to trimming and J lost 6 bases, with 6 bases between them. In germline, CDR1 is MGHDK, CDR2 SYGVNS. CDR3 sequence: CASSDGRNEQFF. CDR3 sequence (DNA): TGTGCCAGCAGTGATGGTCGCAATGAGCAGTTCTTC.